This is a list of T cell receptor beta chains from one sample in a study of blood T cell repertoires in COVID-19. Here immunoSEQ multiplex PCR was the method, and the copy in TCRdb shows in-frame clones only, minus some. In the table there are just over 650,000 clones, about 90% of which are singletons. The sample comprised peripheral blood. Receptor source: a woman younger than 35 with acute or convalescent COVID-19. Both conserved end residues are trimmed from each CDR3. The order of the fields is V gene, D gene, J gene, clone size, CDR3 protein. D genes are given only for firm matches. Only some rows state a clone size, as once, few, many or a class for expanded clones.

>TRBV3-1/TRBV3-2|TRBD1|TRBJ1-1|.
ASSQVLGNWTGAIHEPNTEAF
>TRBV5-5|.|TRBJ1-3|.
ASSFPAGNTIY
>TRBV5-5|TRBD1|TRBJ1-1|.
ASRGQDLNTEAF
>TRBV7-9|.|TRBJ1-2|.
ASSPYLESHGYT
>TRBV30|.|TRBJ2-2|.
AWSVPRAGGGELF
>TRBV7-2|TRBD1|TRBJ1-5|.
ASSVRTGGWGQPQH
>TRBV29-1|.|TRBJ2-3|.
SVRGGPDTQY
>TRBV9|.|TRBJ2-6|.
ASSVERYSGANVLT
>TRBV7-2|TRBD1|TRBJ1-2|few
ASNAGGAGDGYT
>TRBV19|.|TRBJ1-2|few
ASSIGYYNYGYT
>TRBV9|TRBD2|TRBJ2-1|once
ASSVAGGPSSYEQF
>TRBV6-4|.|TRBJ1-2|.
AGSRGASHYGYT
>TRBV9|TRBD1|TRBJ2-2|.
ASSVDGTGVTGELF
>TRBV24-1|.|TRBJ2-2|.
ATSARGTGELF
>TRBV5-6|.|TRBJ1-2|.
ASSFRTVTYGYT
>TRBV6-4|TRBD2|TRBJ2-1|.
ASSDSAGGLNEQF
>TRBV7-2|.|TRBJ2-1|.
ASSGRGMRYNEQF
>TRBV7-9|.|TRBJ2-2|.
ASSSTGTGELF
>TRBV3-1/TRBV3-2|TRBD1|TRBJ1-2|.
ASSPWTGDYT
>TRBV28|.|TRBJ1-5|.
ASSFRSGVIQPQH
>TRBV19|TRBD1|TRBJ2-7|.
ASSNYGQGRSYEQY
>TRBV7-8|.|TRBJ2-2|.
ASSPVGVPNTGELF
>TRBV4-2|TRBD2|TRBJ2-5|.
ASSQGGASGGFETQY
>TRBV11-3|.|TRBJ2-7|.
ASSSLEEGTYEQY
>TRBV27|.|TRBJ2-5|.
ASSLSRPTGETQY
>TRBV7-9|.|TRBJ1-6|.
ASRSPTGSPLH
>TRBV4-1|.|TRBJ1-3|.
ASSQDRGNTGNTIY
>TRBV28|.|TRBJ1-1|.
ASSFSRQNTEAF
>TRBV7-8|TRBD1|TRBJ1-2|.
ASSLGTGANYGYT
>TRBV12-3/TRBV12-4|.|TRBJ2-7|.
ASTTDSFRQY
>TRBV9|.|TRBJ2-7|.
ASIPLPVPSYEQY
>TRBV6-4|.|TRBJ1-5|.
ASIGEGVGCSNQPQH
>TRBV5-1|.|TRBJ2-1|.
ASSFMVPGEQF
>TRBV12-3/TRBV12-4|.|TRBJ1-2|.
ASREGHYGYT
>TRBV11-3|.|TRBJ1-3|.
ASSLDSLSGNTIY
>TRBV7-3|TRBD1|TRBJ1-2|.
ASSPDRGYGYT
>TRBV14|.|TRBJ2-3|.
ASSVGGVADTQY
>TRBV18|TRBD1|TRBJ1-2|.
ASSSFTGTGGHT
>TRBV6-2/TRBV6-3|.|TRBJ2-7|once
ASSYSIRAYRN
>TRBV7-2|.|TRBJ1-1|.
ASSPDTIAEAF
>TRBV6-5|TRBD1|TRBJ1-2|.
ATGGQGGWGYT
>TRBV6-5|.|TRBJ1-2|few
ASYGVGYT
>TRBV18|.|TRBJ1-2|.
ASSPTRDGGYT
>TRBV12-5|.|TRBJ1-5|.
ASGLAENQPQH
>TRBV27|TRBD1|TRBJ1-5|.
ASSPGTVHQPQH
>TRBV18|.|TRBJ1-1|.
ASSPQQNTEAF
>TRBV7-8|.|TRBJ2-7|.
ASSLLTVVTTSYEQY
>TRBV15|TRBD2|TRBJ2-3|once
ATSRDRALAGSDTQY
>TRBV6-6|.|TRBJ1-2|.
ASSYEAGHRGAGYT
>TRBV18|.|TRBJ1-5|.
ASSPFHSDSLNQPQH
>TRBV13|.|TRBJ2-3|.
ASSSVDFTSTDTQY
>TRBV6-6|.|TRBJ1-2|.
AVKGYGYT
>TRBV9|.|TRBJ2-1|.
ASTRRASGGHEQF
>TRBV4-3|.|TRBJ1-2|.
ASSQGVLSAYGYT
>TRBV15|.|TRBJ1-2|.
ATSGGINYGYT